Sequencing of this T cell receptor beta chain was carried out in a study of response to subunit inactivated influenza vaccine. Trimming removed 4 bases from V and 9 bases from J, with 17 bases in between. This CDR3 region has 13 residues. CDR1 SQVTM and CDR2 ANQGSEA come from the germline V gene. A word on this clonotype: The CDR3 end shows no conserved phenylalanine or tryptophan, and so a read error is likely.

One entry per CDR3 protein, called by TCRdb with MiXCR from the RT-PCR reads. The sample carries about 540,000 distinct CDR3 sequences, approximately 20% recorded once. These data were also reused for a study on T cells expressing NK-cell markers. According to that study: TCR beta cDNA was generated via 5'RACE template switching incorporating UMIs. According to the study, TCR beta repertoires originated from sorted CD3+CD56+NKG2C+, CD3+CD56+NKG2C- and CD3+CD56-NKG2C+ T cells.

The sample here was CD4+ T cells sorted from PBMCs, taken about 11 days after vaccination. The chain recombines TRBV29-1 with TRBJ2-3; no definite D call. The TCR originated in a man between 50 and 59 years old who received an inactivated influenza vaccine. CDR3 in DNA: TGCAGCGTTGCCCAGGCCCCGTCAGGAACGCAGTATCTT. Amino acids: CSVAQAPSGTQYL.